The table lists the clone carrying this T cell receptor (beta chain) with a count of one. Its antigen is unknown. Amplified regions were TCR beta CDR3 sequences from RNA transcripts. The TCR CDR3 first-round RT-PCR relied on the HTBI primer set. TCRdb reanalysed the multiplex PCR reads using MiXCR and keeps one entry per CDR3 protein. This sample has more than 550,000 distinct CDR3 sequences, with 45% found just once. The data stem from a study of T cells in Graves' hyperthyroidism and ophthalmopathy. Points from the study as a whole: Ophthalmopathy was told apart from stable hyperthyroidism by a 13 V-J model. In blood, most of the thyroid clonotypes expanded above 0.001 were also present. For ophthalmopathy, model prediction preceded onset by a median 6.5 months.

Per germline, CDR1 SEHNR and CDR2 FQNEAQ (reference sequence). The CDR3 runs 13 residues. Trimming removed 1 base from V and 3 bases from J, with 6 bases in between. Investigators excluded patients with uncontrolled infection, other autoimmune disease, pregnancy or lactation. The TCR originated in an adult man with Graves' disease, either hyperthyroidism or ophthalmopathy (not recorded which). Sequenced material: peripheral blood or thyroid tissue (not recorded which). The chain couples TRBV7-9 to TRBJ1-2; no firm D call. CDR3 sequence reads: CASSLGRYYGYTF. In nucleotides, the CDR3 is TGTGCCAGCAGCTTAGGACGGTACTATGGCTACACCTTC. The full variable domain, rest sourced from reference TRBV7-9 and TRBJ1-2, is DTGVSQNPRHKITKRGQNVTFRCDPISEHNRLYWYRQTLGQGPEFLTYFQNEAQLEKSRLLSDRFSAERPKGSFSTLEIQRTEQGDSAMYLCASSLGRYYGYTFGSGTRLTVV.